A selection of T cell receptor beta chains follows, all from one sample in a study of shared clonotypes between healthy human individuals. Profiling relied on immunoSEQ multiplex PCR, and the TCRdb table lists in-frame clones only, not all of them. The sample includes millions of clones, around 95% of them seen just once. Sequencing input: naive CD4+ T cells sorted from blood. The source of these receptors is a man between 18 and 35 years old in good health. Each CDR3 is given with its conserved first and last residue. Each record gives: D gene, clone size, J gene, V gene, CDR3 length, CDR3 DNA, CDR3 protein. A D gene is named only where the DNA matches it firmly. The size of a clone is reported for some rows only, either as once, few or many, or as a class for expanded clones.

d_call: .
clone_size: .
j_call: TRBJ2-3
v_call: TRBV30
cdr3_length: 17
cdr3_nt: TGTGCCCAGAGACGAGCCCATATTAGCGCGCGAATGGATACGCAGTATTTT
cdr3_aa: CAQRRAHISARMDTQYF

d_call: .
clone_size: .
j_call: TRBJ1-2
v_call: TRBV7-3
cdr3_length: 12
cdr3_nt: TGTGCCAGCAGCGACGGGGGACATGGCTACACCTTC
cdr3_aa: CASSDGGHGYTF

d_call: TRBD1
clone_size: .
j_call: TRBJ2-6
v_call: TRBV30
cdr3_length: 16
cdr3_nt: TGTGCCTGGAGTATTATGACAGGGACTGGGGCCAACGTCCTGACTTTC
cdr3_aa: CAWSIMTGTGANVLTF

d_call: .
clone_size: .
j_call: TRBJ2-4
v_call: TRBV30
cdr3_length: 15
cdr3_nt: TGTGCCTGGAGTAGGGAGGAAGGGACCAAAAACATTCAGTACTTC
cdr3_aa: CAWSREEGTKNIQYF

d_call: TRBD1
clone_size: .
j_call: TRBJ2-7
v_call: TRBV28
cdr3_length: 14
cdr3_nt: TGTGCCAGCAGTTCTCAGGACAGGACCCACGAGCAGTACTTC
cdr3_aa: CASSSQDRTHEQYF

d_call: TRBD1
clone_size: .
j_call: TRBJ2-1
v_call: TRBV5-4
cdr3_length: 15
cdr3_nt: TGTGCCAGCAGGTACCGGGACAGGGGTATGAATGAGCAGTTCTTC
cdr3_aa: CASRYRDRGMNEQFF

d_call: TRBD1
clone_size: once
j_call: TRBJ2-7
v_call: TRBV18
cdr3_length: 12
cdr3_nt: TGTGCCAGTAGGACAGGATCCTACGAGCAGTACTTC
cdr3_aa: CASRTGSYEQYF

d_call: .
clone_size: .
j_call: TRBJ2-5
v_call: TRBV7-6
cdr3_length: 17
cdr3_nt: TGTGCCAGCAGCCGATGGACAGTAAAGCTCTTGCAAGAGACCCAGTACTTC
cdr3_aa: CASSRWTVKLLQETQYF

d_call: .
clone_size: .
j_call: TRBJ2-5
v_call: TRBV30
cdr3_length: 13
cdr3_nt: TGTGCCTGGAGTGTCGGTTCGTTTGACACCCAGTACTTC
cdr3_aa: CAWSVGSFDTQYF

d_call: .
clone_size: .
j_call: TRBJ1-1
v_call: TRBV9
cdr3_length: 17
cdr3_nt: TGTGCCAGCAGCGTATATCCGGGACATGGGATGAACACTGAAGCTTTCTTT
cdr3_aa: CASSVYPGHGMNTEAFF

d_call: .
clone_size: .
j_call: TRBJ2-7
v_call: TRBV28
cdr3_length: 13
cdr3_nt: TGTGCCAGCAGCCCGAACCGATCCTACGAGCAGTACTTC
cdr3_aa: CASSPNRSYEQYF

d_call: .
clone_size: .
j_call: TRBJ1-4
v_call: TRBV7-9
cdr3_length: 15
cdr3_nt: TGTGCCAGCAGCTTAGCCCGGGGGCTGGTTGAAAAACTGTTTTTT
cdr3_aa: CASSLARGLVEKLFF

d_call: .
clone_size: .
j_call: TRBJ1-6
v_call: TRBV19
cdr3_length: 12
cdr3_nt: TGTGCCAGCCAGGGCCGAAATTCACCCCTCCACTTT
cdr3_aa: CASQGRNSPLHF

d_call: .
clone_size: .
j_call: TRBJ1-2
v_call: TRBV7-2
cdr3_length: 15
cdr3_nt: TGTGCCAGCAGCCCCTGGGAGGCGATAGGCTATGGCTACACCTTC
cdr3_aa: CASSPWEAIGYGYTF

d_call: TRBD1
clone_size: .
j_call: TRBJ1-2
v_call: TRBV4-1
cdr3_length: 13
cdr3_nt: TGCGCCAGCAGCCAAGAGGGGACAGGAGGCTACACCTTC
cdr3_aa: CASSQEGTGGYTF

d_call: .
clone_size: .
j_call: TRBJ1-1
v_call: TRBV6-5
cdr3_length: 14
cdr3_nt: TGTGCCAGCAGTTACGCCGGGAAGAACACTGAAGCTTTCTTT
cdr3_aa: CASSYAGKNTEAFF

d_call: TRBD1
clone_size: .
j_call: TRBJ1-1
v_call: TRBV7-6
cdr3_length: 15
cdr3_nt: TGTGCCAGCAGCTCGGGGACAGGGATGAACACTGAAGCTTTCTTT
cdr3_aa: CASSSGTGMNTEAFF

d_call: TRBD2
clone_size: once
j_call: TRBJ2-1
v_call: TRBV4-3
cdr3_length: 16
cdr3_nt: TGCGCCAGCAGCCCCACACCGGGAGCGGGGTACAATGAGCAGTTCTTC
cdr3_aa: CASSPTPGAGYNEQFF

d_call: .
clone_size: .
j_call: TRBJ2-7
v_call: TRBV9
cdr3_length: 14
cdr3_nt: TGTGCCAGCAGCGTAGGGTGGTCCTCCTACGAGCAGTACTTC
cdr3_aa: CASSVGWSSYEQYF

d_call: .
clone_size: once
j_call: TRBJ1-6
v_call: TRBV30
cdr3_length: 13
cdr3_nt: TGTGCCTGGAGTGGGGTCTCTAATTCACCCCTCCACTTT
cdr3_aa: CAWSGVSNSPLHF

d_call: .
clone_size: .
j_call: TRBJ1-4
v_call: TRBV18
cdr3_length: 12
cdr3_nt: TGTGCCAGCTCAATCCGGGACGAAAAACTGTTTTTT
cdr3_aa: CASSIRDEKLFF

d_call: TRBD2
clone_size: .
j_call: TRBJ2-5
v_call: TRBV5-1
cdr3_length: 16
cdr3_nt: TGCGCCAGCAGCTTGTTCGGGGGTCGGGGGGAAGAGACCCAGTACTTC
cdr3_aa: CASSLFGGRGEETQYF

d_call: .
clone_size: once
j_call: TRBJ2-1
v_call: TRBV9
cdr3_length: 14
cdr3_nt: TGTGCCAGCAGCGTAGACGCAGGCTACAATGAGCAGTTCTTC
cdr3_aa: CASSVDAGYNEQFF

d_call: .
clone_size: .
j_call: TRBJ2-2
v_call: TRBV7-2
cdr3_length: 15
cdr3_nt: TGTGCCAGCGAACCGGGCCTATTTAACACCGGGGAGCTGTTTTTT
cdr3_aa: CASEPGLFNTGELFF

d_call: TRBD1
clone_size: .
j_call: TRBJ2-3
v_call: TRBV9
cdr3_length: 15
cdr3_nt: TGTGCCAGCAGCGTAGTACAGGGGGGCACAGATACGCAGTATTTT
cdr3_aa: CASSVVQGGTDTQYF

d_call: TRBD1
clone_size: .
j_call: TRBJ2-2
v_call: TRBV7-3
cdr3_length: 18
cdr3_nt: TGTGCCAGCAGCTTACTTTCGGGACAGGTGGGGGACACCGGGGAGCTGTTTTTT
cdr3_aa: CASSLLSGQVGDTGELFF

d_call: .
clone_size: .
j_call: TRBJ1-2
v_call: TRBV6-6
cdr3_length: 14
cdr3_nt: TGTGCCAGCAGTCCCTACAGGGAGGGCTATGGCTACACCTTC
cdr3_aa: CASSPYREGYGYTF

d_call: TRBD1
clone_size: .
j_call: TRBJ1-2
v_call: TRBV7-9
cdr3_length: 14
cdr3_nt: TGTGCCAGCAGCCCAGGGACAGGGACCTATGGCTACACCTTC
cdr3_aa: CASSPGTGTYGYTF

d_call: .
clone_size: .
j_call: TRBJ2-4
v_call: TRBV5-6
cdr3_length: 17
cdr3_nt: TGTGCCAGCAGCTTGTTAGGGTCCTGGGAGACCAAAAACATTCAGTACTTC
cdr3_aa: CASSLLGSWETKNIQYF

d_call: .
clone_size: .
j_call: TRBJ2-3
v_call: TRBV10-2
cdr3_length: 12
cdr3_nt: TGCGCCAGCAGGACTAGTTACGATACGCAGTATTTT
cdr3_aa: CASRTSYDTQYF

d_call: .
clone_size: .
j_call: TRBJ2-7
v_call: TRBV5-1
cdr3_length: 16
cdr3_nt: TGCGCCAGTCAGAAGTACGGGGGCAGTTCTTTCTACGAGCAGTACTTC
cdr3_aa: CASQKYGGSSFYEQYF

d_call: .
clone_size: .
j_call: TRBJ2-1
v_call: TRBV10-1
cdr3_length: 15
cdr3_nt: TGCGCCAGCAGTGTAGAGCAGAAATTCTACAATGAGCAGTTCTTC
cdr3_aa: CASSVEQKFYNEQFF

d_call: .
clone_size: .
j_call: TRBJ2-3
v_call: TRBV10-3
cdr3_length: 16
cdr3_nt: TGTGCCATCAGTGATTCTCACAGGGTGGGTGCAGATACGCAGTATTTT
cdr3_aa: CAISDSHRVGADTQYF

d_call: TRBD1
clone_size: once
j_call: TRBJ2-7
v_call: TRBV5-8
cdr3_length: 15
cdr3_nt: TGTGCCAGCACCCCCCCGGGACAGGGGTGGTACGAGCAGTACTTC
cdr3_aa: CASTPPGQGWYEQYF

d_call: .
clone_size: .
j_call: TRBJ2-5
v_call: TRBV5-4
cdr3_length: 15
cdr3_nt: TGTGCCAGCAGCCCGAGAGGGGGTTACCAAGAGACCCAGTACTTC
cdr3_aa: CASSPRGGYQETQYF

d_call: TRBD2
clone_size: .
j_call: TRBJ2-3
v_call: TRBV30
cdr3_length: 17
cdr3_nt: TGTGCCTGGAGTCTAGGGATGTCTAGCGGGATCACAGATACGCAGTATTTT
cdr3_aa: CAWSLGMSSGITDTQYF

d_call: TRBD2
clone_size: .
j_call: TRBJ2-3
v_call: TRBV9
cdr3_length: 15
cdr3_nt: TGTGCCACGAACGCGGGCGGGGGAAGCACAGATACGCAGTATTTT
cdr3_aa: CATNAGGGSTDTQYF

d_call: .
clone_size: .
j_call: TRBJ2-1
v_call: TRBV10-2
cdr3_length: 11
cdr3_nt: TGCGCCAGCAGTGACTACAATGAGCAGTTCTTC
cdr3_aa: CASSDYNEQFF

d_call: TRBD1
clone_size: .
j_call: TRBJ2-2
v_call: TRBV19
cdr3_length: 14
cdr3_nt: TGTGCCAGTAACCCGGACAGGGCCACCGGGGAGCTGTTTTTT
cdr3_aa: CASNPDRATGELFF

d_call: TRBD2
clone_size: once
j_call: TRBJ2-1
v_call: TRBV30
cdr3_length: 15
cdr3_nt: TGTGCCTGGAGGGCTAAGGCTAGCGGGGGCCGGTTGCAGTTCTTC
cdr3_aa: CAWRAKASGGRLQFF

d_call: .
clone_size: once
j_call: TRBJ2-1
v_call: TRBV5-4
cdr3_length: 17
cdr3_nt: TGTGCCAGCAGCTTGGATTATGGTGGGGGGGCCCGCAATGAGCAGTTCTTC
cdr3_aa: CASSLDYGGGARNEQFF

d_call: .
clone_size: .
j_call: TRBJ1-2
v_call: TRBV11-2
cdr3_length: 14
cdr3_nt: TGTGCCAGCAGTACTCTCATTGGTAACTATGGCTACACCTTC
cdr3_aa: CASSTLIGNYGYTF

d_call: TRBD2
clone_size: once
j_call: TRBJ2-5
v_call: TRBV2
cdr3_length: 17
cdr3_nt: TGTGCCAGCACCCCCAATGGTAGCGGGAGAGTGGGAGAGACCCAGTACTTC
cdr3_aa: CASTPNGSGRVGETQYF

d_call: TRBD1
clone_size: .
j_call: TRBJ1-5
v_call: TRBV28
cdr3_length: 15
cdr3_nt: TGTGCCAGCAAAGAGGGGACAGGCACCAATCAGCCCCAGCATTTT
cdr3_aa: CASKEGTGTNQPQHF

d_call: .
clone_size: .
j_call: TRBJ2-4
v_call: TRBV27
cdr3_length: 13
cdr3_nt: TGTGCCAGCAGTTTAAACAGGTTGGGCATTCAGTACTTC
cdr3_aa: CASSLNRLGIQYF

d_call: TRBD1
clone_size: .
j_call: TRBJ2-5
v_call: TRBV5-4
cdr3_length: 16
cdr3_nt: TGTGCCAGCAGCCCTCCGGGACAGGGAGACCCTCGGACCCAGTACTTC
cdr3_aa: CASSPPGQGDPRTQYF

d_call: .
clone_size: .
j_call: TRBJ1-5
v_call: TRBV7-9
cdr3_length: 15
cdr3_nt: TGTGCCAGCAGCTCCCGGGGGGGGGATGATCAGCCCCAGCATTTT
cdr3_aa: CASSSRGGDDQPQHF

d_call: TRBD2
clone_size: .
j_call: TRBJ2-2
v_call: TRBV5-6
cdr3_length: 16
cdr3_nt: TGTGCCAGCAGCACAACGGGACTAGCGGCCGACGGGGAGCTGTTTTTT
cdr3_aa: CASSTTGLAADGELFF

d_call: .
clone_size: .
j_call: TRBJ2-7
v_call: TRBV6-5
cdr3_length: 12
cdr3_nt: TGTGCCAGCAGTCAGGTGGGGGGCGAGCAGTACTTC
cdr3_aa: CASSQVGGEQYF

d_call: .
clone_size: .
j_call: TRBJ2-5
v_call: TRBV19
cdr3_length: 13
cdr3_nt: TGTGCCAGTAACCCAAGGGTAGGAGAGACCCAGTACTTC
cdr3_aa: CASNPRVGETQYF

d_call: TRBD1
clone_size: .
j_call: TRBJ2-5
v_call: TRBV5-1
cdr3_length: 17
cdr3_nt: TGCGCCAGCAGCTCCGGGAGAATGGGACAGGGTAATGGAGTCCAGTACTTC
cdr3_aa: CASSSGRMGQGNGVQYF

d_call: TRBD1
clone_size: .
j_call: TRBJ2-5
v_call: TRBV14
cdr3_length: 16
cdr3_nt: TGTGCCAGCAGCCCTGGACAGGGGGGAGTCCAAGAGACCCAGTACTTC
cdr3_aa: CASSPGQGGVQETQYF

d_call: .
clone_size: .
j_call: TRBJ1-3
v_call: TRBV9
cdr3_length: 17
cdr3_nt: TGTGCCAGCAGCGTAGCAGAGGGTCGAAACTCTGGAAACACCATATATTTT
cdr3_aa: CASSVAEGRNSGNTIYF

d_call: .
clone_size: .
j_call: TRBJ2-5
v_call: TRBV15
cdr3_length: 15
cdr3_nt: TGTGCCACCAGCAGAGATCGGGGAGTACAAGAGACCCAGTACTTC
cdr3_aa: CATSRDRGVQETQYF

d_call: TRBD2
clone_size: .
j_call: TRBJ2-1
v_call: TRBV10-3
cdr3_length: 16
cdr3_nt: TGTGCCATCAGTGACACTCCGGCTAGCGGGAGAAATGAGCAGTTCTTC
cdr3_aa: CAISDTPASGRNEQFF